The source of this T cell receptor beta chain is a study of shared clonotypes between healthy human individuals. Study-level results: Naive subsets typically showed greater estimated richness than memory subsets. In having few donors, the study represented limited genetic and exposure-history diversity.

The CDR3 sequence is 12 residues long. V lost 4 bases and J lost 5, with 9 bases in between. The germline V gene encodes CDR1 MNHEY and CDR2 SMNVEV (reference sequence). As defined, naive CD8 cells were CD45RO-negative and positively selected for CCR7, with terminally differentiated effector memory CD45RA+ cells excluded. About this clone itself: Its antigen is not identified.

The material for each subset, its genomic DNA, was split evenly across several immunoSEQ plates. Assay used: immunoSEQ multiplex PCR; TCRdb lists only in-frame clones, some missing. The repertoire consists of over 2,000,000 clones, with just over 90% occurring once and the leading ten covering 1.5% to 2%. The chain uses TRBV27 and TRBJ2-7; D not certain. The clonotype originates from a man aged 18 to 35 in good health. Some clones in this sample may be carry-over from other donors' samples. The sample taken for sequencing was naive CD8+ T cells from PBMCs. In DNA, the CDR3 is TGTGCCAGCAGTTCATCCCTGAACGAGCAGTACTTC. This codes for CASSSSLNEQYF.